Listed here are 14 T cell receptor beta chains from one sample, sequenced in a study of cytotoxic CD8 clonotypes in ibrutinib-treated CLL. Method: immunoSEQ multiplex PCR; TCRdb's copy keeps in-frame clones and lacks some. The table shows under 150,000 clones, with 85% to 95% occurring only once. Sequenced here: PBMCs, sampled after 12 months of ibrutinib treatment. The receptors originated from a human donor with chronic lymphocytic leukemia.

The chain employs TRBV7-9 and TRBJ1-2; perhaps TRBD1 as D (6 bases). The V gene's germline CDR1 is SEHNR and CDR2 FQNEAQ (reference sequence). The V end lost 5 bases, the J end lost 2 bases, and 15 bases lay between the germline ends. This CDR3 is 15 amino acids long. The CDR3 DNA sequence: TGTGCCAGCAGCCCTTGGGGGCTTGAGAACTATGGCTACACCTTC. It codes for CASSPWGLENYGYTF.

This chain joins TRBV4-3 and TRBJ2-1, with D maybe TRBD2 (6 bases). The CDR3 spans 16 residues. Germline CDR1 is LGHNA and CDR2 is YSLEER. Trimming took off 0 bases at V and 9 bases at J, with 18 bases between the two ends. CDR3 bases: TGCGCCAGCAGCCAAGATCGAGTCGGGACTGCGAGTGAGCAGTTCTTC. This translates into CASSQDRVGTASEQFF.

The genes are TRBV19 and TRBJ1-5; D is unclear. The germline V gene has CDR1 LNHDA and CDR2 SQIVND (reference sequence). The CDR3 has 13 amino acids. V was pared by 4 bases and J by 5 bases, with 9 bases between. CDR3 coding DNA: TGTGCCAGTAGTACGGGGTACGATCAGCCCCAGCATTTT. Translation: CASSTGYDQPQHF.

This chain joins TRBV4-2 and TRBJ2-3, with 8 bases matching TRBD1. V shed 0 bases, J shed 1 base, and the junction held 12 bases outside the gene matches. Per the germline V gene, CDR1 is LGHNA and CDR2 is YNFKEQ. CDR3 length: 19 residues. CDR3 coding DNA: TGTGCCAGCAGCCAAGAAATTGCTTATCAGGGGGCTGGCACAGATACGCAGTATTTT. Translation: CASSQEIAYQGAGTDTQYF.

V usage is TRBV19 and J usage is TRBJ2-7; 13 bases are a match to TRBD2. The junction had 7 bases not matched to a gene; V was cut back by 5 bases and J by 6 bases. This CDR3 contains 15 residues. Germline V gives CDR1 LNHDA, CDR2 SQIVND (reference sequence). CDR3 nucleotide sequence: TGTGCCAGTAGTCCTCGAAGACTAGCGGGAGGCGAGCAGTACTTC. It yields the protein CASSPRRLAGGEQYF.

The V gene is TRBV4-2, the J gene TRBJ2-7, with TRBD2 identical over 8 bases. The CDR3 length is 15 residues. Trimming at V came to 4 bases and at J to 5 bases, leaving 10 bases not matched to a gene. From germline, CDR1 is LGHNA and CDR2 YNFKEQ. CDR3: CASSPSGLGIDEQYF. CDR3 sequence (DNA): TGTGCCAGCAGCCCGTCGGGACTAGGAATCGACGAGCAGTACTTC.

This sequence joins TRBV28 and TRBJ1-1; D is undetermined. This CDR3 comprises 11 residues. V dropped 3 bases and J dropped 7 bases, with 6 bases sitting between them. The germline gives CDR1 MDHEN, CDR2 SYDVKM. Here the CDR3 reads CASSLELEAFF. The DNA of the CDR3 is TGTGCCAGCAGTTTGGAACTTGAAGCTTTCTTT.

The gene calls are TRBV6-1 and TRBJ1-3, with D maybe TRBD1 (6 bases). Trimming took off 4 bases at V and 4 bases at J, with 14 bases between the two ends. CDR1 and CDR2 (germline): MNHNS, SASEGT. The CDR3 runs 15 residues. The CDR3 nucleotides are TGTGCCAGCAGTGGCTCCGGGACACACGGAAACACCATATATTTT. Its translation: CASSGSGTHGNTIYF.

V is TRBV18 and J is TRBJ2-1, with 7 bases lining up with TRBD2. Unmatched junction bases numbered 15, after V lost 5 bases and J lost 5 bases. Germline assignment: CDR1 KGHSH and CDR2 LQKENI. This CDR3 region has 17 residues. CDR3 nucleotides: TGTGCCAGCTCAATTCTCGGGGAGGGAAGTCGCGACAATGAGCAGTTCTTC. Protein: CASSILGEGSRDNEQFF. Full variable domain (rest looked up from reference TRBV18 and TRBJ2-1): NAGVMQNPRHLVRRRGQEARLRCSPMKGHSHVYWYRQLPEEGLKFMVYLQKENIIDESGMPKERFSAEFPKEGPSILRIQQVVRGDSAAYFCASSILGEGSRDNEQFFGPGTRLTVL.

J is TRBJ2-5 and V is TRBV5-1; TRBD2 matches at 8 bases. This CDR3 region has 16 residues. The ends lost 7 bases at V and 1 base at J; junction bases unmatched: 12. Germline V gene lookup returns CDR1 SGHRS and CDR2 YFSETQ. This CDR3 reads CASWQGWLAGQETQYF. The DNA of the CDR3 is TGCGCCAGCTGGCAGGGGTGGCTAGCGGGCCAAGAGACCCAGTACTTC.

The gene calls are TRBV28 and TRBJ2-2; perhaps D is TRBD1 or TRBD2 (5 bases each). The CDR3 runs to 13 residues. Trimming pared 9 bases from V and 4 bases from J, leaving 12 bases between. Germline CDR1 reads MDHEN; CDR2 reads SYDVKM. Written as DNA, the CDR3 is TGTGCCAGTTCTCCGGGACGCACCGGGGAGCTGTTTTTT. This translates into CASSPGRTGELFF.

This clone has only a few counts. The V and J genes are TRBV5-1 and TRBJ1-2; D may be TRBD1 (5 bases). CDR1 SGHRS and CDR2 YFSETQ come from the germline V gene. With 0 bases removed from V and 2 bases from J, the gap between germline ends came to 11 bases. The CDR3 contains 15 residues. In DNA form, the CDR3 reads TGCGCCAGCAGCTTGGTGCCAGGGTTGAACTATGGCTACACCTTC. Translation gives CASSLVPGLNYGYTF.

This sequence joins TRBV4-2 and TRBJ2-5; 8 nucleotides align to TRBD2. Germline V lookup: CDR1 LGHNA, CDR2 YNFKEQ. The CDR3 totals 15 residues. Trimming at V came to 2 bases and at J to 2 bases, leaving 4 bases not matched to a gene. The CDR3 here is CASSQTTGGQETQYF. The DNA of the CDR3 is TGTGCCAGCAGCCAAACGACGGGAGGGCAAGAGACCCAGTACTTC.

This chain connects TRBV19 to TRBJ1-1; D call uncertain. The CDR3 spans 14 residues. V lost 6 bases, J lost 1 base, and 12 bases lay in between. Germline lookup yields CDR1 LNHDA and CDR2 SQIVND (reference sequence). The CDR3 region has the DNA TGTGCCAGTAGCCCCTCGGGTGGGAACACTGAAGCTTTCTTT. This codes for CASSPSGGNTEAFF.